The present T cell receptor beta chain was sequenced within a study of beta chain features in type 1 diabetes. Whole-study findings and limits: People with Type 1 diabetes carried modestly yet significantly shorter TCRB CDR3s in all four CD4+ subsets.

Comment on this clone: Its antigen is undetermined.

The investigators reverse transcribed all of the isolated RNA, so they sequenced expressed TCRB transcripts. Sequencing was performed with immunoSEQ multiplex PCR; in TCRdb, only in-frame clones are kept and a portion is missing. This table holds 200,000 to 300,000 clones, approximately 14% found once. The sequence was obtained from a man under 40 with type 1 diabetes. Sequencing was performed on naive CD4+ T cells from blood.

The CDR3, as DNA: TGTGCCTGGAGTCTAACTAGCGGCTACGAGCAGTACTTC. Amino acid sequence: CAWSLTSGYEQYF. The chain has TRBV30 and TRBJ2-5; 8 bases are a match to TRBD2. The last part of the DNA fits TRBJ2-7 better; the J call may be wrong. This CDR3 is built from 13 residues. CDR1 and CDR2 (germline): GTSNPN, SVGIG (reference sequence).